Below are 13 T cell receptor beta chains sequenced from a single sample in a study of control samples from healthy donors and cancer patients. Assay: immunoSEQ multiplex PCR; the TCRdb copy retains only in-frame clones and omits some. The sample contains 95,000 to 110,000 clones, 75% to 90% of which appear only once. The sequenced material came from PBMCs. These receptors originate from a man aged 55 to 69 with lung cancer.

The chain joins TRBV11-1 to TRBJ1-1; the D gene is possibly TRBD1 (5 bases). This CDR3 has 14 amino acids. Between the trimmed V and J ends, which lost 5 bases and 1 base, there was a span of 11 bases. Per the germline V gene, CDR1 is SGHAT and CDR2 is FQDESV (reference sequence). Here the CDR3 DNA reads TGTGCCAGCAGCCTAATGGGGGGGAACACTGAAGCTTTCTTT. It encodes CASSLMGGNTEAFF.

V and J are TRBV5-1 and TRBJ2-2; tentatively, D is TRBD1 (5 bases). The CDR3 consists of 15 residues. With 0 bases removed from V and 1 base from J, the gap between germline ends came to 7 bases. Germline V gene sequence: CDR1 SGHRS, CDR2 YFSETQ. Here the CDR3 DNA reads TGCGCCAGCAGCTTGGCAGGGTTGAACACCGGGGAGCTGTTTTTT. Residues: CASSLAGLNTGELFF.

The rearrangement joins TRBV7-2 to TRBJ2-1; 15 bases are shared with TRBD2. This CDR3 comprises 17 residues. CDR1 is SGHTA and CDR2 is FQGNSA in the germline V gene. V gave up 6 bases and J gave up 7 bases; unmatched junction bases: 10. The CDR3 sequence: CASRPPGLAGGGNEQFF. CDR3 sequence (DNA): TGTGCCAGCAGGCCTCCGGGACTAGCGGGGGGCGGAAATGAGCAGTTCTTC.

The chain uses TRBV11-2 and TRBJ2-7, with 9 bases fitting TRBD1. Germline V gene data show CDR1 as SGHAT and CDR2 as FQNNGV. J lost 3 bases, V lost 4 bases, and 4 bases had no gene match. This CDR3 spans 14 amino acids. The CDR3 DNA reads TGTGCCAGCAGCTGGGGACAGGGCGGCTACGAGCAGTACTTC. Translation gives CASSWGQGGYEQYF. Using reference TRBV11-2 and TRBJ2-7 for the parts outside the CDR3, the full variable domain is EAGVAQSPRYKIIEKRQSVAFWCNPISGHATLYWYQQILGQGPKLLIQFQNNGVVDDSQLPKDRFSAERLKGVDSTLKIQPAKLEDSAVYLCASSWGQGGYEQYFGPGTRLTVT.

The V and J genes are TRBV11-2 and TRBJ1-1, with TRBD1 matching 10 bases. CDR1 and CDR2 from the germline V gene are SGHAT and FQNNGV. V dropped 5 bases and J dropped 4; count of bases not matched to a gene: 7. The CDR3 extends over 15 amino acids. CDR3 bases: TGTGCCAGCAGCCTTGGGACAGGGGCAAGCACTGAAGCTTTCTTT. It specifies CASSLGTGASTEAFF.

This chain links TRBV7-2 with TRBJ1-4; 9 nucleotides line up with TRBD1. Germline V gives CDR1 SGHTA, CDR2 FQGNSA. The CDR3 spans 15 residues. J lost 8 bases, V lost 4 bases, and 8 bases had no gene match. The CDR3 sequence is CASSSIQGAREKLFF. The CDR3, as DNA: TGTGCCAGCAGCTCAATACAGGGGGCGAGAGAAAAACTGTTTTTT.

This chain links TRBV7-7 with TRBJ2-3; D is possibly TRBD1 (5 bases). The V and J ends lost 4 bases and 10 bases respectively, with 18 bases between them. Germline lookup yields CDR1 SSHAT and CDR2 FNYEAQ (reference sequence). The CDR3 length is 14 residues. The CDR3 region is CASSSTGHLGPQYF. The CDR3 DNA is TGTGCCAGCAGCTCTACTGGACACCTTGGCCCGCAGTATTTT.

V usage is TRBV5-1 and J usage is TRBJ1-3; the D is unclear. V was cut by 0 bases and J by 0 bases, with 7 bases left in between. The germline V gene has CDR1 SGHRS and CDR2 YFSETQ. CDR3 length: 15 residues. CDR3 sequence (DNA): TGCGCCAGCAGCTTGGAGAGGAGCTCTGGAAACACCATATATTTT. Protein: CASSLERSSGNTIYF.

The rearrangement joins TRBV5-8 to TRBJ2-7; perhaps TRBD1 as D (6 bases). From germline, CDR1 is SGHTS and CDR2 YDEGEE. The CDR3 loop spans 14 amino acids. The V end was cut by 4 bases, the J end by 2 bases, with 13 bases between. DNA of the CDR3: TGTGCCAGCAGCCCGCAGGACAGACCCTACGAGCAGTACGTC. As protein: CASSPQDRPYEQYV.

CDR3 DNA: TGTGCCAGCAGTACCCGACATGAGCAGTTCTTC. Its translation is CASSTRHEQFF. The chain joins TRBV2 to TRBJ2-1; the D is unclear. V was pared by 5 bases and J by 8 bases, with 7 bases between. The CDR3 totals 11 residues. The germline gives CDR1 SNHLY, CDR2 FYNNEI.

V gene TRBV7-8 combines with J gene TRBJ1-6; no firm D call. The CDR3 is 14 amino acids. In germline, CDR1 is SGHVS, CDR2 FQNEAQ. The V and J ends lost 2 bases and 7 bases respectively, with 9 bases between them. The CDR3: CASSLLGANSPLHF. CDR3 nucleotides: TGTGCCAGCAGCTTACTGGGAGCGAATTCACCCCTCCACTTT.

The chain couples TRBV5-1 to TRBJ2-5, with D possibly matching TRBD2 (7 bases). In germline, CDR1 is SGHRS, CDR2 YFSETQ. The CDR3 contains 15 residues. V lost 0 bases and J lost 4, with 13 bases in between. The CDR3, as DNA: TGCGCCAGCAGCTTGGCGGGGGGCTGGCGAGAGACCCAGTACTTC. Its protein is CASSLAGGWRETQYF.

The chain is built from TRBV6-6 and TRBJ1-5; D is perhaps TRBD1 (6 bases). The V gene lost 5 bases and the J gene lost 9 bases, with 14 bases spanning the gap. Germline V gene sequence: CDR1 MNHNY, CDR2 SVGAGI (reference sequence). The length of the CDR3 is 13 residues. CDR3 in amino acids: CASSVTGSRPQHF. CDR3 nucleotides: TGTGCCAGCAGTGTAACAGGGAGCCGGCCCCAGCATTTT.